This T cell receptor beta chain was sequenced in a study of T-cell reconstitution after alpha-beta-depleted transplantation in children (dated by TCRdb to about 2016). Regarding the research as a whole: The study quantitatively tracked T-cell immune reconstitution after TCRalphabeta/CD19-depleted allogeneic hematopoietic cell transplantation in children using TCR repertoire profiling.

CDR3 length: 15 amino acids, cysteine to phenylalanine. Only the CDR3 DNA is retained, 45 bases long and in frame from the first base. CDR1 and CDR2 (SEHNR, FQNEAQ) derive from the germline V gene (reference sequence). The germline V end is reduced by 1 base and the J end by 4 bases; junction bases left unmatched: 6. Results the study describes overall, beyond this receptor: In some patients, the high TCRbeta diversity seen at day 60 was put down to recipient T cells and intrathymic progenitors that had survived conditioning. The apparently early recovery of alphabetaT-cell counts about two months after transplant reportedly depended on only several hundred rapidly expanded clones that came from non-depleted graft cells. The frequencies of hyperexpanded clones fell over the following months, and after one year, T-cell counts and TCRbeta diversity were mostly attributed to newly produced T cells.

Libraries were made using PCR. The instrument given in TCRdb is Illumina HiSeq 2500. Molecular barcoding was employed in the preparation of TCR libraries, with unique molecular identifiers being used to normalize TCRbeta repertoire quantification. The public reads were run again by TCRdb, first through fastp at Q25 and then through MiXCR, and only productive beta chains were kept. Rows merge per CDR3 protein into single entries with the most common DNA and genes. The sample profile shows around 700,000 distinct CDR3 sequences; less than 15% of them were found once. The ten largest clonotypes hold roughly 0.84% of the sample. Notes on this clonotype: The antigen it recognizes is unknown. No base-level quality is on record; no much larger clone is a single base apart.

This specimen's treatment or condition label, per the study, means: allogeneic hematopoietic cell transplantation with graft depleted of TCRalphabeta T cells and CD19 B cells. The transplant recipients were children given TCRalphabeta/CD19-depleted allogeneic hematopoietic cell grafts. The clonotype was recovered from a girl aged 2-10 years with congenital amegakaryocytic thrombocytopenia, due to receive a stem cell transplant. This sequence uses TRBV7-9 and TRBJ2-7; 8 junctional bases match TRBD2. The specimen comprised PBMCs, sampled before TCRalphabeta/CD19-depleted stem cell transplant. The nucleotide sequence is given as TGTGCCAGCAGCTTAGGACTAGCGAGTAGGTACGAGCAGTACTTC. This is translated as CASSLGLASRYEQYF.